This T cell receptor (beta chain) was recorded in a study of cytomegalovirus exposure and HLA in healthy donors (dated by TCRdb to the late 2010s). For the study in its entirety: In an earlier analysis of around 540 of the donors, about 260 Gb of sequence data and 90 million to 130 million unique TCR beta sequences from about 179 million T cells were reported. Along with the roughly 670-subject first cohort, a separate validation cohort of some 130 different subjects was used. Across some 400 genotyped donors of the cohort, an average of approximately 220,000 unique TCR beta nucleotide sequences per donor were sequenced, and roughly 20% of those sequences were non-productive. Donor age, sex, ethnicity and CMV serostatus were compiled alongside the repertoire data. In a later analysis, previously published TCR beta repertoires from 670 or so donors were re-analyzed and high-resolution HLA genotyping was added so that TCR occurrence patterns could be studied. HLA typing covered class I and class II loci at four-digit resolution. A later genetic analysis used genome-wide SNP genotypes for about 65% of the roughly 700 donors, treating that subset as a discovery cohort. To predict cytomegalovirus infection status, the study combined high-throughput TCR immunosequencing, statistical association of individual TCRs with disease status, and machine learning. An early release covering 550 to 650 HLA-typed donors comprised approximately 290 gigabases of sequencing data and tens of millions of unique TCR sequences. A handful of DR-DQ haplotypes were handled as single units for association and clustering because linkage in the cohort was strong. The genetic ancestry cluster associated with self-reported Caucasian donors included 65% to 90% of the 398 genotyped donors. Typing coverage varied by locus: roughly 629-640 donors for A, B, C, DRB1 and DQB1; approximately 560 for DQA1; more than 600 for DPA1; 450 to 480 for DPB1. The study profiled the T cell repertoires of 500 to 800 subjects by immunosequencing and related them to cytomegalovirus serostatus. All discovery cohort repertoires had been generated on a single sequencing platform. An earlier analysis of 450 to 750 of the donors used high-throughput TCR beta sequencing to judge whether each TCR beta V gene segment behaved as functional or pseudogenic. The later analysis used no new phenotypic data to find candidate immune exposures, relying instead on TCR beta sequences and their occurrence across donors. The aim of the study was to test whether cataloging public T cell receptors could identify signatures of past pathogen exposure. On the study overall, not on this receptor specifically: In a later analysis, the rate of TCR association differed among HLA loci, with DRB1 alleles having the most associated TCRs and HLA-C alleles having the fewest. Most TCR sequences were seen in very few donors, while some public TCRs were found in many individuals. In an earlier analysis of some 500 of the donors, most TCR beta V segments appeared in productive rearrangements about 87% or about 30% of the time, broadly matching IMGT annotations. In both the original and validation cohorts, the classifier was reported to diagnose cytomegalovirus status with high specificity and sensitivity. The sequencing pipeline was judged likely to have produced a cluster of highly shared sequence variants as a technical artifact. It was suggested by the authors that the approach could potentially be generalized to other disease states and immunological phenotypes. HLA typing was unavailable for some donors at each locus, so association tests used only the typed subset. Strong co-occurrence of HLA alleles, especially DR and DQ, made assigning TCR associations to individual alleles difficult. According to a later genetic analysis, donors in an Asian-associated ancestry cluster had fewer N-insertions in productive TCRs than the roughly 670-donor mean. In a later analysis, HLA-associated TCR beta chains were found to be more clonally expanded and to have lower generation probabilities than equally common non-associated chains. An association between a missense DCLRE1C variant and V-gene and J-gene trimming of TCR beta chains was found in a later genetic analysis and replicated in an independent cohort. The study gave a list of about 150 TCR beta chains associated with cytomegalovirus. Some IMGT-functional V segments, including TRBV6-2 and TRBV6-3, could not be distinguished by the 87-base-pair reads and were therefore excluded. In a later analysis, several top co-occurrence clusters were reported to appear linked to parvovirus B19, influenza, CMV and Epstein-Barr virus. For the cohort, immune exposure information was limited to CMV serostatus. A later analysis associated around 16,000 TCR beta sequences with specific HLA alleles at a false discovery rate of 0.05. A further reported finding was that TCR beta sequences accurately predicted the HLA-A and HLA-B alleles for most subjects in the first cohort. Only TCR beta chains were sequenced in this cohort, and the absence of alpha or paired-chain data limited detectable features. According to a later analysis, most CMV-associated TCR beta chains appeared to be HLA-restricted, and the HLA associations seemed to be driven largely by CMV exposure. Presence/absence analyses assumed roughly uniform sequencing depth across donors, an assumption that may not hold. Three of the identified cytomegalovirus-associated TCR beta chains were confirmed in vitro to be specific for cytomegalovirus antigens. Correlated functional status among segregating V segments might be attributable to linkage disequilibrium, but an unknown experimental factor could not be ruled out. Because counts were too low, 15 or so rarely observed V segments, including chromosome 9 orphons, were excluded from the earlier analysis of several hundred of the donors.

The cohort was made up of roughly 670 healthy bone marrow donors. At the time of sampling, every cohort member was nominally healthy, though immune exposures that went unrecorded were likely present. The donor tested CMV seronegative and was one of the 352 seronegative cohort members. A peripheral blood sample was provided by each donor, and peripheral blood mononuclear cells were used for TCR beta sequencing. Genomic DNA extraction from the blood cell samples was performed with the Qiagen DNeasy Blood Extraction Kit. Unmatched junction bases come to 5, with V trimmed by 1 base and J by 4 bases. The germline V gene specifies SGHTA as CDR1 and FQGNSA as CDR2. The CDR3 goes from the cysteine to the phenylalanine over 15 residues. Left in the record is the CDR3 DNA by itself, 45 bases read in frame from the first base. The library was obtained by the immunoSEQ multiplex PCR assay. For the multiplex PCR, a mixture combining 60 forward primers for TCR Vbeta segments and 13 reverse primers for TCR Jbeta segments was used. The CDR3 region of rearranged TCR beta genes was amplified from genomic DNA by a multiplex PCR assay. Amplified TCR beta libraries were sequenced as 87-base-pair reads on the Illumina HiSeq System. In the source study's methods: Across the 670 or so repertoires, a later analysis counted approximately 75 million unique TCR beta chains, 9 million to 14 million of which were shared by at least two donors. Raw reads were error-corrected and collapsed into unique sequences with a nearest-neighbor algorithm that merged closely related sequences to remove PCR and sequencing errors. Alignment of CDR3 sequences to IMGT reference sequences was used to assign V, D and J gene segments. For a sequence to be retained, a match of at least six nucleotides was required to both a V gene segment and a J gene segment. A rearrangement counted as productive if the CDR3 had no stop codons and remained in frame with V and J, and every other rearrangement counted as non-productive. CDR3 was defined by IMGT convention, running from the second conserved V-encoded cysteine to the conserved J-encoded phenylalanine. The earlier analysis of fewer than 750 of the donors excluded sequences that lacked an unambiguous match to a single V gene segment. In an earlier analysis of approximately 550 of the donors, V segments were called functional above 56.7% productive rearrangements and were called segregating when the between-donor standard deviation exceeded 5%. A statistical classification framework was built to diagnose cytomegalovirus status from the catalog of TCR beta chain sequences. In a later analysis, TCR nucleotide sequences were compared against IMGT/GENE-DB human TR gene sequences so that V and J genes could be assigned. The TCRdist pipeline was used in a later analysis to assign CDR3 sequences and most-parsimonious VDJ recombination scenarios. In a later analysis, each TCR beta chain was defined by its CDR3 amino acid sequence together with its V-gene family, and reads without a unique V-gene family were excluded. To address suspected cross-contamination and a sequencing artifact, a later analysis removed a few hundred highly shared, low-generation-probability nucleotide sequences. A later analysis calculated a clonal expansion index for each public chain from normalized within-repertoire ranks of inferred template counts. In a later analysis, generation probabilities were computed using a VDJ recombination model fitted to out-of-frame rearrangements, and the results were checked against IGoR. In a later analysis, TCR-TCR, TCR-HLA and TCR-CMV co-occurrence was scored with hypergeometric tests, and a repertoire-size bias correction was applied to TCR pairs. A later analysis estimated false discovery rates by permuting HLA or CMV assignments 20 times. In a later analysis, co-occurring TCRs were grouped with DBSCAN, and TCRdist sequence similarity was added when clustering was performed within HLA-allele-positive subsets. For co-occurrence clustering, repertoires with fewer than 30,000 or more than 120,000 public chains were excluded, along with roughly 5 repertoires with anomalous nucleotide sharing. In its TCRdb copy, this immuneACCESS table keeps in-frame sequences only and misses some clones. Where compared with another copy, unresolved V genes explain less than half of these, and the others have no known cause. Clone size and V and J calls were adopted from that table, with D and trimming inferred from the DNA. This sample comprises some 150,000 clones, around 70% of them detected only once. Of the sample, around 2.3% falls within the top ten clones.

To note about this clone: There is no known antigen for this receptor. Nothing much larger sits one base from this clone, and base qualities are not available.

The specimen sequenced was PBMCs. The clonotype comes from a man aged 25-45 years in good health and CMV-seronegative. This chain is built from TRBV7-2 and TRBJ1-1; 8 central bases correspond to TRBD1. This receptor has the CDR3 CASSLEQGARTEAFF. The nucleotides are TGTGCCAGCAGCTTAGAGCAGGGGGCGCGCACTGAAGCTTTCTTT. The full variable domain, completed from the reference TRBV7-2 and TRBJ1-1 proteins outside the CDR3, reads GAGVSQSPSNKVTEKGKDVELRCDPISGHTALYWYRQSLGQGLEFLIYFQGNSAPDKSGLPSDRFSAERTGGSVSTLTIQRTQQEDSAVYLCASSLEQGARTEAFFGQGTRLTVV.